This TCR beta chain is from a study of blood T cell repertoires in COVID-19 (dated by TCRdb to the early 2020s). The study in broad terms: Collaborator samples came from the United States, Italy and Spain and covered acute and convalescent phases of COVID-19. The samples were drawn from two sources: the first 160 participants of the ongoing ImmuneRACE study, and 1,200 or so subjects contributed by 6 global collaborators. HLA class I and class II types, where available, came from metadata supplied by the sample provider rather than from assay-based typing. The material from the prospective study consisted of cDNA or gDNA derived from T cells, B-cell-depleted T cells, or PBMCs. Subjects who had been exposed to COVID-19, were actively infected with it, or had recovered from it provided the deeply sampled blood TCRbeta repertoires that made up the dataset. Nearly every sample came with metadata listing a de-identified subject ID, COVID-19 status, age in years and sex. The repertoires were made available in a free public database intended to serve as a resource for research on the immune response to SARS-CoV-2.

Study-wide findings and limitations: Clinical and demographic metadata were provided uncurated, with the amount varying by source and participant.

CDR1 GTSNPN and CDR2 SVGIG were looked up in the germline V gene (reference sequence). The CDR3, cysteine through phenylalanine, is 11 amino acids long. Only the CDR3 portion is preserved as DNA: 33 bases, with reading frame beginning at the first base. V loses 6 bases of germline sequence and J loses 4 bases, and the interval between the two ends is 9 bases. A second Seattle source provided samples from volunteer blood donors who had recovered from COVID-19. Each collaborating institution followed its own protocols to collect whole blood in K2EDTA tubes. For TCRbeta analysis, collaborator samples were shipped as frozen whole blood, as isolated PBMCs, or as DNA extracted from either sample type. This clone was seen a few times. The antigen it recognizes is unknown. One base away there is no much larger clone; base qualities are not given. The immunoSEQ Assay, a bias-controlled multiplex PCR, was used to amplify TCRbeta CDR3 regions from genomic DNA. In the original analysis: The number of nucleated cells in each sample was estimated by amplification of reference gene primers within the assay. Sequence reads were collapsed and filtered to measure the absolute abundance of every unique TCRbeta CDR3 rearrangement. Productive Simpson clonality was computed per sample as the square root of Simpson's diversity index over productive rearrangements. The source is immuneACCESS, and TCRdb retained only in-frame sequences with V and J called. Part of the clones is not carried over; for the studies checked, unresolved V genes explain less than half of this, and the remainder is unexplained. Clone size and V and J calls were adopted from that table, with D and trimming inferred from the DNA. Recorded for this sample are around 200,000 clones; approximately 87% of them occurred a single time. The biggest ten clones account for approximately 6% of the sample.

The specimen sequenced was peripheral blood. Recombination connected TRBV30 to TRBJ1-2, with a tentative D gene TRBD1 over 5 matching bases. The receptor comes from a man in his 60s who had recovered from COVID-19. The CDR3 loop reads CACRAFYGYTF. The DNA sequence is TGTGCCTGCAGGGCCTTCTATGGCTACACCTTC.